Below, 13 T cell receptor beta chains from the same sample are listed, as sequenced in a study of blood T cell repertoires in COVID-19. The method was immunoSEQ multiplex PCR; TCRdb's version includes in-frame clones alone and lacks a portion of them. The table shows 69,000 or so clones, with about four fifths occurring only once. Sequencing was done on a sample of peripheral blood. The receptors derive from a woman over 75 with acute or convalescent COVID-19.

V and J are TRBV7-8 and TRBJ1-5, with D unclear. CDR1 SGHVS and CDR2 FQNEAQ come from the germline V gene. Trimming removed 5 bases from V and 0 bases from J, with 17 bases in between. CDR3 length: 17 residues. The CDR3 spells CASSPFPVTLSNQPQHF. The CDR3 DNA follows: TGTGCCAGCAGCCCCTTCCCTGTGACACTTAGCAATCAGCCCCAGCATTTT.

The sample holds a few counts of this clone. V gene TRBV29-1 combines with J gene TRBJ2-2; 9 bases line up with TRBD2. CDR1 is SQVTM and CDR2 is ANQGSEA in the germline V gene. V shed 4 bases and J 4 bases; nucleotides not matched to a gene: 4. CDR3 size: 14 residues. The CDR3 loop is CSVAGTSFTGELFF. The CDR3 coding sequence is TGCAGCGTTGCTGGGACTAGCTTCACCGGGGAGCTGTTTTTT.

The chain combines TRBV7-2 with TRBJ2-7; TRBD1 matches 8 bases. Germline V gene lookup returns CDR1 SGHTA and CDR2 FQGNSA. Trimming cost V 5 bases and J 6 bases; bases outside gene matches: 9. The CDR3 loop spans 14 amino acids. The CDR3 DNA reads TGTGCCAGCAGCCACCCGGGACAGGTTGGCGAGCAGTACTTC. Translating it yields CASSHPGQVGEQYF.

The gene calls are TRBV25-1 and TRBJ1-1, with 7 bases that match TRBD1. This CDR3 comprises 12 residues. The V gene end was trimmed by 3 bases and the J gene end by 11 bases; junction bases not matched to a gene: 6. Germline V gene sequence: CDR1 MGHDK, CDR2 SYGVNS. CDR3 sequence reads: CASSERTGRAFF. CDR3 nucleotides: TGTGCCAGCAGTGAGCGGACAGGTCGGGCTTTCTTT.

This chain connects TRBV11-3 to TRBJ2-7; D might be TRBD2 (6 bases). This CDR3 contains 14 residues. V lost 3 bases and J lost 10, with 19 bases in between. From germline, CDR1 is SGHNT and CDR2 YENEEA. Here the CDR3 reads CASSFSGDSQLQYF. The DNA for the CDR3 is TGTGCCAGCAGCTTCTCCGGGGACTCGCAACTTCAGTACTTC.

The CDR3 nucleotides read TGTGCCAGCAGTCCCATATATGGGACAGGGAGAAACACCATATATTTT. Protein: CASSPIYGTGRNTIYF. V usage is TRBV27 and J usage is TRBJ1-3; 9 nucleotides line up with TRBD1. The CDR3 length is 16 residues. Germline CDR1 MNHEY, CDR2 SMNVEV (reference sequence). V lost 5 bases to trimming and J lost 5 bases; unmatched junction nucleotides: 10.

This chain connects TRBV27 to TRBJ1-4; 12 positions match TRBD1. V shed 6 bases, J shed 5 bases, and the junction held 13 bases outside the gene matches. The germline gives CDR1 MNHEY, CDR2 SMNVEV (reference sequence). There are 18 residues in the CDR3. The DNA of the CDR3 is TGTGCCAGCAGCCCCGGGACAGGGGGCGCAACGGAAAATGAAAAACTGTTTTTT. Translating gives CASSPGTGGATENEKLFF.

V usage is TRBV4-1 and J usage is TRBJ2-1, with 8 positions matching TRBD1. The CDR3 length is 14 residues. V trimming: 7 bases; J trimming: 7 bases; junction bases outside the gene matches: 9. Looked up from germline, CDR1 is MGHRA and CDR2 is YSYEKL. The DNA of the CDR3 is TGCGCCAGCAAAACCCAGGGGGCGCGAAATGAGCAGTTCTTC. This sequence encodes CASKTQGARNEQFF.

The chain links TRBV7-9 to TRBJ2-5; TRBD1 might be the D (5 bases). Deletions cut 2 bases from V and 5 bases from J, with 18 bases between. Germline-derived CDR1 and CDR2 are SEHNR and FQNEAQ (reference sequence). The CDR3 covers 16 residues. As DNA, the CDR3 is TGTGCCAGCAGCTTATATAGAGGTAGGGGTGACGAGACCCAGTACTTC. It translates to CASSLYRGRGDETQYF.

The rearrangement uses TRBV7-6 and TRBJ2-1, with 9 bases lining up with TRBD1. The J segment lost 8 bases and the V segment lost 5 bases, leaving 10 bases of the junction unmatched. Germline-derived CDR1 and CDR2 are SGHVS and FNYEAQ. CDR3 length: 15 amino acids. For the CDR3, the DNA is TGTGCCAGCAGCCTACAGGGGGCGCGGGAGTATGAGCAGTTCTTC. It yields the protein CASSLQGAREYEQFF.

The V and J genes are TRBV18 and TRBJ1-1; D gene unclear. V gave up 1 base and J gave up 1 base, with 7 bases separating them. From germline, CDR1 is KGHSH and CDR2 LQKENI. The CDR3 has 14 amino acids. The CDR3 nucleotides read TGTGCCAGCTCACCACGGGCAGAGAACACTGAAGCTTTCTTT. The encoded protein is CASSPRAENTEAFF.

This clone has more than one count but fewer than ten. The rearrangement uses TRBV3-1 (or the pseudogene TRBV3-2) and TRBJ1-1; a weak D match, TRBD1 (5 bases). Trimming pared 6 bases from V and 5 bases from J, leaving 10 bases between. The germline V gene has CDR1 LGHDT and CDR2 YNNKEL (reference sequence). CDR3 length: 12 residues. CDR3 residues: CASRGGGTEAFF. The DNA of the CDR3 is TGTGCCAGCAGGGGCGGGGGGACTGAAGCTTTCTTT.

Turning to this clone: Within the sample, other DNA sequences also encode this same CDR3. The chain carries TRBV7-6 and TRBJ1-3; D not certain. The V and J ends lost 0 bases and 4 bases respectively, with 10 bases between them. Per germline, CDR1 SGHVS and CDR2 FNYEAQ. The CDR3 runs to 15 residues. The CDR3 DNA reads as TGTGCCAGCAGCTTAGCACGGGGTTCCGGAAACACCATATATTTT. It codes for CASSLARGSGNTIYF.